This T cell receptor beta chain was recorded in a study of cytomegalovirus exposure and HLA in healthy donors. The CDR3 totals 11 residues. Deletions cut 2 bases from V and 4 bases from J, with 5 bases between. Germline CDR1 reads DFQATT; CDR2 reads SNEGSKA (reference sequence). PCR used 60 Vbeta primers and 13 Jbeta primers. Profiling relied on immunoSEQ multiplex PCR, and the TCRdb table lists in-frame clones only, not all of them. Here the sample spans a few hundred thousand clones, 60% to 85% being singletons. General study findings and limits: A later analysis found most CMV-associated TCR beta chains apparently HLA-restricted. The study put some 150 TCR beta chains on its list as cytomegalovirus-associated.

This clone has more than one count but fewer than ten. Antigen: not known. The chain recombines TRBV20-1 with TRBJ1-2; D not certain. The TCR originated in a man aged 35-49 years in good health and CMV-seronegative. Sequencing input: PBMCs. CDR3 DNA sequence: TGCAGTGCTAGACACAGCTATGGCTACACCTTC. Its translation is CSARHSYGYTF.